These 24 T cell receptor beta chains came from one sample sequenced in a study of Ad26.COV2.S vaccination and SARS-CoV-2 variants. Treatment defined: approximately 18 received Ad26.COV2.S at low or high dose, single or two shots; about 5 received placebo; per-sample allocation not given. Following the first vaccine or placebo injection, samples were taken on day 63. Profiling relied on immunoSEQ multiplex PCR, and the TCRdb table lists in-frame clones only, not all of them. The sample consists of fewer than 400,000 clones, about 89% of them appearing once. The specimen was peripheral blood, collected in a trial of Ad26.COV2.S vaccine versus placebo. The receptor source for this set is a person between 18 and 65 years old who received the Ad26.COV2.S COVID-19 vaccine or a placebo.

CDR3 sequence (DNA): TGTGCCATCAGAGGGACAGGGAACTCCTACGAGCAGTACTTC. Translating gives CAIRGTGNSYEQYF. This chain links TRBV10-3 with TRBJ2-7, with 9 bases matching TRBD1. The germline V gene encodes CDR1 ENHRY and CDR2 SYGVKD. The CDR3 extends over 14 amino acids. Trimming cost V 6 bases and J 0 bases; bases outside gene matches: 3.

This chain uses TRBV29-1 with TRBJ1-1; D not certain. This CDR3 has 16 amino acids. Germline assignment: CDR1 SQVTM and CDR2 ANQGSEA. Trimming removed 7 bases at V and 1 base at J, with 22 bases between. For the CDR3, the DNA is TGCAGCGGCCTAAGGGTGCGGGGAACGGGGAACACTGAAGCTTTCTTT. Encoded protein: CSGLRVRGTGNTEAFF.

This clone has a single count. CDR3 in DNA: TGTGCCACCAGTGATTCCCCGGGACAGGGCCATCAAGAGACCCAGTACTTC. Protein product: CATSDSPGQGHQETQYF. This sequence joins TRBV24-1 and TRBJ2-5; TRBD1 matches 9 bases. The V gene end was trimmed by 2 bases and the J gene end by 2 bases; junction bases not matched to a gene: 8. The CDR3 loop spans 17 amino acids. Germline CDR1 KGHDR, CDR2 SFDVKD.

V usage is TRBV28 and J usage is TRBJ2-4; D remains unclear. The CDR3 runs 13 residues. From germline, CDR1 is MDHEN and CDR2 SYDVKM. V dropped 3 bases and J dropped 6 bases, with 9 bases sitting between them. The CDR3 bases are TGTGCCAGCAGTTTTTCGTCCACAAACATTCAGTACTTC. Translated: CASSFSSTNIQYF.

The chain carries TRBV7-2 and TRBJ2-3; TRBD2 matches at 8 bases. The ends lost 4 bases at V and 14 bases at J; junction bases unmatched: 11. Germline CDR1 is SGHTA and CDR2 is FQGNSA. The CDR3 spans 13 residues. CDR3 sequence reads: CASSSTGGKVWYF. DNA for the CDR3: TGTGCCAGCAGCTCAACGGGGGGGAAAGTCTGGTATTTT. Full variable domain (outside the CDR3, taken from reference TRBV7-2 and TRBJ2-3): GAGVSQSPSNKVTEKGKDVELRCDPISGHTALYWYRQSLGQGLEFLIYFQGNSAPDKSGLPSDRFSAERTGGSVSTLTIQRTQQEDSAVYLCASSSTGGKVWYFGPGTRLTVL.

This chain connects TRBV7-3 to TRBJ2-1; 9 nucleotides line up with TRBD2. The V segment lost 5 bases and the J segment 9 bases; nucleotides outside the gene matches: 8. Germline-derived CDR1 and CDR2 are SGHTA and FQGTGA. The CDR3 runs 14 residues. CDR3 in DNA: TGTGCCAGCAGCACGGGACTAGCAAGGGGTGAGCAGTTCTTC. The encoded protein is CASSTGLARGEQFF.

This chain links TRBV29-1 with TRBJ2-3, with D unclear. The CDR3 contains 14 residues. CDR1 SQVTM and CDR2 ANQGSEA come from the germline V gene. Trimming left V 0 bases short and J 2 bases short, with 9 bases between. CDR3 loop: CSVEDPRTTDTQYF. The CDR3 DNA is TGCAGCGTTGAAGATCCCCGTACCACAGATACGCAGTATTTT.

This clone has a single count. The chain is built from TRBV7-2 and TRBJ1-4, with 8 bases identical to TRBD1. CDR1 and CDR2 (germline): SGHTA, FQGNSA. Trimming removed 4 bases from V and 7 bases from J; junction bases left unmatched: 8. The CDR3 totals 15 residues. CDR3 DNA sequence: TGTGCCAGCAGCTCTACAGGGGGGGGAAGTGAAAAACTGTTTTTT. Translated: CASSSTGGGSEKLFF.

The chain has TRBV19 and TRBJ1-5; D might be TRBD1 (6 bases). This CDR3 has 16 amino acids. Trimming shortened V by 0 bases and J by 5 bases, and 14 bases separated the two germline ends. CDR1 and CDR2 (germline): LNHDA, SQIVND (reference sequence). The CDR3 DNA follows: TGTGCCAGTAGTATAGATCCCCGGGACACCCATCAGCCCCAGCATTTT. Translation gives CASSIDPRDTHQPQHF. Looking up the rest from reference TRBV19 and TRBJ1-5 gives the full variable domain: DGGITQSPKYLFRKEGQNVTLSCEQNLNHDAMYWYRQDPGQGLRLIYYSQIVNDFQKGDIAEGYSVSREKKESFPLTVTSAQKNPTAFYLCASSIDPRDTHQPQHFGDGTRLSIL.

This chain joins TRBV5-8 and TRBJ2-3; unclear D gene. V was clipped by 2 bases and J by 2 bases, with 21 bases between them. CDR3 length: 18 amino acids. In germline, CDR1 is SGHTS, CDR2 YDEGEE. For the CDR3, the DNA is TGTGCCAGCAGCTTAAGGCAAAGGAGTGACACCCTCACAGATACGCAGTATTTT. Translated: CASSLRQRSDTLTDTQYF.

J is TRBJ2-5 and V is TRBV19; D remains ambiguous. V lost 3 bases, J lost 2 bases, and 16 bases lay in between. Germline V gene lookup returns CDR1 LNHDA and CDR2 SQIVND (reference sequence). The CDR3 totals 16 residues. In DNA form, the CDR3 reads TGTGCCAGTAGTATTGGAAGCGTGCCCCTGCAAGAGACCCAGTACTTC. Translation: CASSIGSVPLQETQYF.

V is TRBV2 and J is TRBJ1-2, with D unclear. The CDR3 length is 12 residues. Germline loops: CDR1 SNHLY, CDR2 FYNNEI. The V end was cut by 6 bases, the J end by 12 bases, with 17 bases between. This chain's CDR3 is CASRGGKRVDTF. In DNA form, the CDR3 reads TGTGCCAGCAGGGGTGGGAAGAGGGTCGACACCTTC.

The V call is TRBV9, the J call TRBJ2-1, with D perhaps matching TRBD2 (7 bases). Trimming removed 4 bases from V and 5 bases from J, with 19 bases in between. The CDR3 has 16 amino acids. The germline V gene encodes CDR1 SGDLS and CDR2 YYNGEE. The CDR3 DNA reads TGTGCCAGCAGCCCCTCTAGGGGGGGAGGGGACAATGAGCAGTTCTTC. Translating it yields CASSPSRGGGDNEQFF.

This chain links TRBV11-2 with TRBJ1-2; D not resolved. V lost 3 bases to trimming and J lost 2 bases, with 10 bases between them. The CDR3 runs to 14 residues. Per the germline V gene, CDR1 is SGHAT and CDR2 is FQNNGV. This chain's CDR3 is CASSLGDGNYGYTF. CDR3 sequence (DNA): TGTGCCAGCAGCTTGGGTGACGGGAACTATGGCTACACCTTC.

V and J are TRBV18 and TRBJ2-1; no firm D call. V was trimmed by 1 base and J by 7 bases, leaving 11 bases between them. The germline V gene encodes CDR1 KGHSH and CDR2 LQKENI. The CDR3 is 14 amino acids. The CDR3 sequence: CASSPRGRSNEQFF. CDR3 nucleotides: TGTGCCAGCTCACCACGGGGTCGTTCAAATGAGCAGTTCTTC.

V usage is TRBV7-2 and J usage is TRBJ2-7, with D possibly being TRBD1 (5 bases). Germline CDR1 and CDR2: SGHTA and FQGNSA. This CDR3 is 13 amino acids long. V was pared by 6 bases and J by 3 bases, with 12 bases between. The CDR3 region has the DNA TGTGCCAGCAGTTCGACCGACAGCTACGAGCAGTACTTC. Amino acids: CASSSTDSYEQYF.

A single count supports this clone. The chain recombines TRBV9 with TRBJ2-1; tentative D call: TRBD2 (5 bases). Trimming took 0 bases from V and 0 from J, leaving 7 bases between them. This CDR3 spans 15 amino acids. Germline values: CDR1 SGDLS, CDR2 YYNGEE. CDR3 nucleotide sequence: TGTGCCAGCAGCGTAGCTAGCCCCTCCTACAATGAGCAGTTCTTC. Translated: CASSVASPSYNEQFF.

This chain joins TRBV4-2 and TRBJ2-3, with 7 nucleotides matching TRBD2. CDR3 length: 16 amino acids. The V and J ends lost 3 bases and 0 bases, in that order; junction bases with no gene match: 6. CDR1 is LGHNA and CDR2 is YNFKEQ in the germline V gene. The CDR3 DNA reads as TGTGCCAGCAGCCACCCCAGCGGGACTAGCACAGATACGCAGTATTTT. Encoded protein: CASSHPSGTSTDTQYF.

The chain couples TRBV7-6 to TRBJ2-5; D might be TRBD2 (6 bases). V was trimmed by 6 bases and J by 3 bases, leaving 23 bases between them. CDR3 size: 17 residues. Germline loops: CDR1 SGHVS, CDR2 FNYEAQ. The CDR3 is CASSQSKFGRGEETQYF. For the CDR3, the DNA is TGTGCCAGCAGTCAGTCAAAATTCGGGAGAGGGGAAGAGACCCAGTACTTC.

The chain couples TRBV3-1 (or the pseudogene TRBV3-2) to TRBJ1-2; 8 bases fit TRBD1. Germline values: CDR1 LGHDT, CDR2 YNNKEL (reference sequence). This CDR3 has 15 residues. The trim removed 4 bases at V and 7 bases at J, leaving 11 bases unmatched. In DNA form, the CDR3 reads TGTGCCAGCAGCCCTATGGACAGGGAGACGGCTGGCTACACCTTC. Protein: CASSPMDRETAGYTF.

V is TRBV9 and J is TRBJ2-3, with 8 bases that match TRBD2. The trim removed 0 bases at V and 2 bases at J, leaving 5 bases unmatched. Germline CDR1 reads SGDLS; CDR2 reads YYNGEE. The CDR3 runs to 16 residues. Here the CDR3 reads CASSVDGSGTTDTQYF. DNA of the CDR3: TGTGCCAGCAGCGTAGATGGTAGCGGGACCACAGATACGCAGTATTTT.

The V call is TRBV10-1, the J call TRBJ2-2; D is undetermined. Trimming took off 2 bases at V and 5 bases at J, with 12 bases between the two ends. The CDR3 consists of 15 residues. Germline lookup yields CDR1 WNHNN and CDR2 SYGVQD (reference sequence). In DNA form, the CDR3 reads TGCGCCAGCAGTGAGAGGGCAGGCCTAACCGGGGAGCTGTTTTTT. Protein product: CASSERAGLTGELFF.

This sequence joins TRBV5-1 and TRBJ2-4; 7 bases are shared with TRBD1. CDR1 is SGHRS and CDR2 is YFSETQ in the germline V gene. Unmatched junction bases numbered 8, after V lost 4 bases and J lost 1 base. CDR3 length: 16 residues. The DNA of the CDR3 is TGCGCCAGCAGCGACAGGGAAAAAACGGCCAAAAACATTCAGTACTTC. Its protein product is CASSDREKTAKNIQYF.

The CDR3 nucleotides read TGTGCCAGCTCACCCGTTTTTTCGGGAGGCCAAGAGACCCAGTACTTC. Amino acids: CASSPVFSGGQETQYF. The rearrangement joins TRBV18 to TRBJ2-5; 7 bases fit TRBD2. J was trimmed by 1 base and V by 3 bases; bases with no gene match: 8. Germline assignment: CDR1 KGHSH and CDR2 LQKENI. This CDR3 region has 16 residues.